This is a list of T cell receptor beta chains from one sample in a study of cytomegalovirus exposure and HLA in healthy donors. This table comes from immunoSEQ multiplex PCR, and its TCRdb copy is limited to in-frame clones, with some not included. The sample contains 100,000 to 150,000 clones, 89% of which appear only once. The sequenced sample was PBMCs. These receptors came from a woman in her late teens or twenties in good health and CMV-seronegative. Each CDR3 is given with its conserved first and last residue. The D gene is left open where the match is weak. Only part of the rows carry a size: once, few, many, or a class if the clone is expanded.

CDR3 DNA: TGCGGTTGGGCCCCCTCTACCACAGATACGCAGTATTTT; CDR3 protein: CGWAPSTTDTQYF; clone size: -; D gene: -; V gene: TRBV23-1; J gene: TRBJ2-3
CDR3 DNA: TGTGCCAGCAGCTTAGAGGGCAGGGGCGAGCAGTACTTC; CDR3 protein: CASSLEGRGEQYF; clone size: once; D gene: -; V gene: TRBV7-8; J gene: TRBJ2-7
CDR3 DNA: TGTGCCTGGAGTGTTACTAACTATGGCTACACCTTC; CDR3 protein: CAWSVTNYGYTF; clone size: -; D gene: -; V gene: TRBV30; J gene: TRBJ1-2
CDR3 DNA: TGTGCCAGCAGTCTTAACTATGGCTACACCTTC; CDR3 protein: CASSLNYGYTF; clone size: -; D gene: -; V gene: TRBV27; J gene: TRBJ1-2
CDR3 DNA: TGTGCCATAGGGACAGAAAATTTCCATGGCTACACCTTC; CDR3 protein: CAIGTENFHGYTF; clone size: -; D gene: TRBD1; V gene: TRBV10-3; J gene: TRBJ1-2
CDR3 DNA: TGCGCCAGCAGCTTGAATTTGGCTAGCGGGGGCGGAGGGGAGACCCAGTACTTC; CDR3 protein: CASSLNLASGGGGETQYF; clone size: -; D gene: TRBD2; V gene: TRBV5-1; J gene: TRBJ2-5
CDR3 DNA: TGTGCCATCAGTGGGGGCGGGGGCACTGAAGCTTTCTTT; CDR3 protein: CAISGGGGTEAFF; clone size: once; D gene: -; V gene: TRBV10-3; J gene: TRBJ1-1
CDR3 DNA: TGTGCCAGCACGCCAGGAGGGATGAACACTGAAGCTTTCTTT; CDR3 protein: CASTPGGMNTEAFF; clone size: few; D gene: -; V gene: TRBV6-6; J gene: TRBJ1-1
CDR3 DNA: TGTGCCAGCAGCTTAACAGGCGGCTACAATGAGCAGTTCTTC; CDR3 protein: CASSLTGGYNEQFF; clone size: -; D gene: -; V gene: TRBV7-9; J gene: TRBJ2-1
CDR3 DNA: TGTGCCAGCAGTGACCCGCGGGAGGCCTACGAGCAGTACTTC; CDR3 protein: CASSDPREAYEQYF; clone size: -; D gene: TRBD2; V gene: TRBV2; J gene: TRBJ2-7
CDR3 DNA: TGTGCCAGCAGTTTATTGCCCGGAGGGGCGTACACTGAAGCTTTCTTT; CDR3 protein: CASSLLPGGAYTEAFF; clone size: -; D gene: -; V gene: TRBV27; J gene: TRBJ1-1
CDR3 DNA: TGCGCCAGCAGTGAGTCAAGAACTAGCGGGAGGGCCTATCTCGATGAGCAGTTCTTC; CDR3 protein: CASSESRTSGRAYLDEQFF; clone size: -; D gene: TRBD2; V gene: TRBV10-1; J gene: TRBJ2-1
CDR3 DNA: TGTGCCAGCAGTTACGCCCGGGACAGGGGGCCGGGGGAGCAGTACTTC; CDR3 protein: CASSYARDRGPGEQYF; clone size: -; D gene: TRBD1; V gene: TRBV6-5; J gene: TRBJ2-7